These 14 T cell receptor beta chains share one sample of origin, sequenced in a study of cytomegalovirus exposure and HLA in healthy donors. In the PCR, 60 Vbeta and 13 Jbeta primers were used. The data were produced by immunoSEQ multiplex PCR, yet TCRdb's version contains in-frame clones alone and is incomplete. The data hold roughly 89,000 clones, with over 75% observed a single time. The source material was PBMCs. All receptors come from a man aged 18-30 years in good health and CMV-seronegative.

The chain employs TRBV19 and TRBJ1-6; D not certain. This CDR3 is built from 16 residues. CDR1 is LNHDA, CDR2 SQIVND, per germline (reference sequence). V lost 1 base and J 1 base, leaving 8 bases between the germline ends. The CDR3 protein is CASSIGPGSYNSPLHF. The CDR3 coding sequence is TGTGCCAGTAGTATAGGGCCAGGATCCTATAATTCACCCCTCCACTTT. Together with reference TRBV19 and TRBJ1-6, the CDR3 gives the full variable domain: DGGITQSPKYLFRKEGQNVTLSCEQNLNHDAMYWYRQDPGQGLRLIYYSQIVNDFQKGDIAEGYSVSREKKESFPLTVTSAQKNPTAFYLCASSIGPGSYNSPLHFGNGTRLTVT.

The rearrangement links TRBV7-9 to TRBJ2-5; possible D gene TRBD2, 6 bases. In germline, CDR1 is SEHNR, CDR2 FQNEAQ (reference sequence). The CDR3 consists of 14 residues. Trimming removed 5 bases from V and 5 bases from J, with 15 bases in between. This CDR3 is CASSQSGSAETQYF. DNA of the CDR3: TGTGCCAGCAGCCAGAGCGGGTCGGCGGAGACCCAGTACTTC.

This sequence joins TRBV7-6 and TRBJ2-7, with 11 bases lining up with TRBD2. V was clipped by 4 bases and J by 3 bases; unmatched bases: 11. CDR1 and CDR2 from the germline V gene are SGHVS and FNYEAQ. The CDR3 covers 17 residues. The CDR3 nucleotides read TGTGCCAGCAGCTCCACGATCCCGCTAGCGGGGGGCTACGAGCAGTACTTC. Translation: CASSSTIPLAGGYEQYF.

The chain links TRBV7-2 to TRBJ2-1; the match to TRBD2 covers 7 bases. V shed 8 bases, J shed 0 bases, and the junction held 7 bases outside the gene matches. The CDR3 is made up of 15 amino acids. Germline V gene sequence: CDR1 SGHTA, CDR2 FQGNSA. Here the CDR3 DNA reads TGTGCCAGCGCGACTAGCCTGGGCTCCTACAATGAGCAGTTCTTC. This gives the protein CASATSLGSYNEQFF.

The chain carries TRBV7-3 and TRBJ1-2; 9 bases align to TRBD1. Trimming cost V 2 bases and J 9 bases; bases outside gene matches: 4. The CDR3 runs to 13 residues. The germline V gene has CDR1 SGHTA and CDR2 FQGTGA. For the CDR3, the DNA is TGTGCCAGCAGCTTAGGGGGACAGGGAAGCTACACCTTC. Translating gives CASSLGGQGSYTF.

To note about this clone: Other DNA sequences in this sample translate to the same CDR3. The chain links TRBV10-1 to TRBJ2-7, with D perhaps matching TRBD1 (6 bases). V was cut by 5 bases and J by 0 bases, with 11 bases left in between. CDR1 and CDR2 from the germline V gene are WNHNN and SYGVQD (reference sequence). The CDR3 extends over 14 amino acids. As DNA, the CDR3 is TGCGCCAGCAGTCCTGACAGGCTCTCCTACGAGCAGTACTTC. Its translation: CASSPDRLSYEQYF.

The CDR3 loop is CASSETSGGTDTQYF. The CDR3 DNA reads as TGTGCCAGCAGTGAGACTAGCGGGGGCACAGATACGCAGTATTTT. V and J are TRBV6-4 and TRBJ2-3; TRBD2 matches at 11 bases. This CDR3 contains 15 residues. From germline, CDR1 is MRHNA and CDR2 SNTAGT. V shed 3 bases and J 1 base; nucleotides not matched to a gene: 0.

This clone was seen only once. The rearrangement links TRBV6-5 to TRBJ1-1; D possibly corresponds to TRBD1 (5 bases). Germline lookup yields CDR1 MNHEY and CDR2 SVGAGI. Trimming pared 0 bases from V and 1 base from J, leaving 9 bases between. This CDR3 has 15 residues. The CDR3 DNA reads TGTGCCAGCAGTTACTCAACCAGGGAGAACACTGAAGCTTTCTTT. Its protein is CASSYSTRENTEAFF.

J is TRBJ1-2 and V is TRBV13; D gene unclear. Trimming removed 5 bases at V and 3 bases at J, with 16 bases between. The CDR3 is 15 amino acids. The V gene's germline CDR1 is PRHDT and CDR2 FYEKMQ (reference sequence). The CDR3 bases are TGTGCCAGCAGCCTCAGACTCTCTCACCACTATGGCTACACCTTC. As protein: CASSLRLSHHYGYTF.

In its sample, this clone was seen once. The gene calls are TRBV2 and TRBJ2-5; no clear D gene. The V end was cut by 8 bases, the J end by 6 bases, with 10 bases between. Germline CDR1 is SNHLY and CDR2 is FYNNEI. CDR3 size: 11 residues. CDR3 region: CASDYEKTQYF. As DNA, the CDR3 is TGTGCCAGCGATTACGAGAAGACCCAGTACTTC. Full variable domain (remainder filled in from reference TRBV2 and TRBJ2-5): EPEVTQTPSHQVTQMGQEVILRCVPISNHLYFYWYRQILGQKVEFLVSFYNNEISEKSEIFDDQFSVERPDGSNFTLKIRSTKLEDSAMYFCASDYEKTQYFGPGTRLLVL.

The CDR3 sequence is CASSLGGGENTEAFF. For the CDR3, the DNA is TGCGCCAGCAGCTTGGGCGGGGGCGAGAACACTGAAGCTTTCTTT. V is TRBV5-1 and J is TRBJ1-1; the D gene is possibly TRBD1 (6 bases). Trimming took 0 bases from V and 1 from J, leaving 10 bases between them. This CDR3 comprises 15 residues. CDR1 and CDR2 (germline): SGHRS, YFSETQ.

The chain couples TRBV5-1 to TRBJ2-6; D call uncertain. V was shortened by 1 base and J by 1 base, with 9 bases between the two germline ends. The CDR3 sequence is 16 residues long. Germline CDR1 and CDR2: SGHRS and YFSETQ. The DNA of the CDR3 is TGCGCCAGCAGCTTGCTGTTGGCTTCTGGGGCCAACGTCCTGACTTTC. This codes for CASSLLLASGANVLTF. The full variable domain, in which reference TRBV5-1 and TRBJ2-6 provide the parts outside the CDR3, is KAGVTQTPRYLIKTRGQQVTLSCSPISGHRSVSWYQQTPGQGLQFLFEYFSETQRNKGNFPGRFSGRQFSNSRSEMNVSTLELGDSALYLCASSLLLASGANVLTFGAGSRLTVL.

To note about this clone: The junction differs from germline at one of its ends, possibly a read error. The V gene is TRBV7-9, the J gene TRBJ1-1; D gene unclear. Germline CDR1 SEHNR, CDR2 FQNEAQ (reference sequence). The CDR3 runs to 17 residues. The CDR3 DNA is TGTTCCAGCAGCTTAGCCGCAAACCGGGGAGCGAACACTGAAGCTTTCTTT. Residues: CSSSLAANRGANTEAFF.

V is TRBV27 and J is TRBJ1-2, with 8 nucleotides matching TRBD1. The CDR3 consists of 18 residues. With 5 bases clipped from V and 0 bases from J, the junction kept 14 bases outside the gene matches. Germline V lookup: CDR1 MNHEY, CDR2 SMNVEV (reference sequence). The CDR3 here is CASSPDGQGGPPNYGYTF. The CDR3 nucleotides are TGTGCCAGCAGTCCCGACGGACAGGGAGGCCCTCCTAACTATGGCTACACCTTC.